One and the same sample provided the 8 T cell receptor beta chains below, sequenced in a study of shared clonotypes between healthy human individuals (dated by TCRdb to 2019 to 2021). For the CD8 naive samples, CD45RO-negative cells were positively selected for CCR7, yielding a CD45RA+CCR7+ population from which TemRA cells were excluded. Receptors were amplified or captured by the immunoSEQ multiplex PCR assay. TCRdb obtained this table from immuneACCESS and retained in-frame rearrangements with V and J assigned. These tables miss some clones; where compared with another copy, unresolved V genes account for less than half of the shortfall, and the remainder is unexplained. The sample table records roughly 2.1 million clones; roughly 91% of these occur just once. Approximately 1.7% of the sample belongs to the ten largest clones. The source material was naive CD8+ T cells from PBMCs. Per the publication, the cell subset or site label means: CD45RA+CCR7+. The receptors come from a man younger than 35 in good health. Some clones in this sample may be carry-over from other donors' samples.

The genes are TRBV9 and TRBJ2-7; D is uncertain. With 0 bases removed from V and 3 bases from J, the gap between germline ends came to 7 bases. The CDR3 extends over 13 amino acids. The germline CDR1 and CDR2 sequences are SGDLS and YYNGEE. CDR3: CASSVDSYYEQYF. The CDR3 DNA sequence: TGTGCCAGCAGCGTAGATAGTTACTACGAGCAGTACTTC.

A note on this clone: This sample also contains other DNA sequences that code for the same CDR3. The J gene is TRBJ2-2, the V gene TRBV27; D may correspond to TRBD1 or TRBD2 (5 bases each). Germline CDR1 reads MNHEY; CDR2 reads SMNVEV (reference sequence). V was clipped by 3 bases and J by 5 bases, with 10 bases between them. CDR3 length equals 14 residues. The DNA of the CDR3 is TGTGCCAGCAGTTTCGGGGCAGGGACCGGGGAGCTGTTTTTT. Amino acids: CASSFGAGTGELFF.

The genes are TRBV4-1 and TRBJ2-7; TRBD2 agrees at 10 bases. Looked up from germline, CDR1 is MGHRA and CDR2 is YSYEKL. Trimming took 4 bases from V and 4 from J; bases not matched to a gene: 7. The CDR3 is 15 residues long. DNA for the CDR3: TGCGCCAGCAGCCTAACAGCGGGAGGGTGGTACGAGCAGTACTTC. Translated, it gives CASSLTAGGWYEQYF.

The chain carries TRBV6-4 and TRBJ2-2; 12 bases align to TRBD2. Germline values: CDR1 MRHNA, CDR2 SNTAGT. The trim removed 4 bases at V and 4 bases at J, leaving 7 bases unmatched. The length of the CDR3 is 17 residues. CDR3 in amino acids: CASSAGLAGPATGELFF. The CDR3, as DNA: TGTGCCAGCAGTGCGGGACTAGCGGGCCCGGCCACCGGGGAGCTGTTTTTT.

The rearrangement links TRBV27 to TRBJ1-2; TRBD1 matches 11 bases. Germline CDR1 reads MNHEY; CDR2 reads SMNVEV (reference sequence). V was pared by 10 bases and J by 5 bases, with 6 bases of the junction left unmatched. This CDR3 has 13 residues. CDR3: CATRTGGWYGYTF. CDR3 bases: TGTGCCACTCGGACAGGGGGCTGGTATGGCTACACCTTC.

This clone occurred once. V gene TRBV2 combines with J gene TRBJ2-3; D is tentatively TRBD1 or TRBD2 (5 bases each). Germline loops: CDR1 SNHLY, CDR2 FYNNEI. CDR3 length: 14 residues. The V and J ends lost 11 bases and 0 bases respectively, with 15 bases between them. The CDR3 coding sequence is TGTGCCGGCCTCGAGGGGTCTAGCACAGATACGCAGTATTTT. Protein product: CAGLEGSSTDTQYF.

The DNA for the CDR3 is TGTGCCACCTGGGGGGCCTCTAATTCACCCCTCCACTTT. This encodes CATWGASNSPLHF. The gene calls are TRBV7-9 and TRBJ1-6; TRBD1 is a possible D gene (6 bases). V dropped 10 bases and J dropped 6 bases, with 13 bases sitting between them. In germline, CDR1 is SEHNR, CDR2 FQNEAQ (reference sequence). The CDR3 runs 13 residues.

This clone was seen a single time. The chain carries TRBV19 and TRBJ2-1; the D is unclear. This CDR3 contains 13 residues. Germline lookup yields CDR1 LNHDA and CDR2 SQIVND (reference sequence). The V end was cut by 7 bases, the J end by 4 bases, with 11 bases between. This CDR3 reads CASNGDPYNEQFF. The CDR3 DNA is TGTGCCAGTAACGGAGACCCTTACAATGAGCAGTTCTTC.